These 31 T cell receptor beta chains were sequenced from one sample in a study of Graves' ophthalmopathy and Graves' hyperthyroidism. Amplification of TCR beta CDR3 regions used RNA transcripts. Investigators did first-round RT-PCR with HTBI primers, then second-round multiplex PCR. Each CDR3 protein gets one entry after TCRdb re-called the multiplex PCR reads with MiXCR. This sample has about 700,000 distinct CDR3 sequences; 40% occur once, and the top ten carry 44%. The sample taken for sequencing was peripheral blood. These receptors all stem from an adult man with Graves' ophthalmopathy.

The V call is TRBV7-2, the J call TRBJ1-5; D gene uncertain. Per germline, CDR1 SGHTA and CDR2 FQGNSA. This CDR3 has 15 residues. V lost 2 bases to trimming and J lost 7 bases, with 15 bases between them. CDR3 DNA: TGTGCCAGCAGCTTATGGGGTGAGAATGGGCAGCCCCAGCATTTT. It is translated as CASSLWGENGQPQHF.

This clonotype has just one count. This sequence joins TRBV2 and TRBJ2-5; 9 bases align to TRBD1. The V and J ends lost 6 bases and 5 bases, in that order; junction bases with no gene match: 4. Germline V lookup: CDR1 SNHLY, CDR2 FYNNEI. This CDR3 spans 13 amino acids. The CDR3, as DNA: TGTGCCAGCAGAGGGGACAGGGTTGAGACCCAGTACTTC. It translates to CASRGDRVETQYF.

This clonotype was seen just once. The CDR3 loop is CASKGRRRQYF. The CDR3 DNA reads TGTGCCAGCAAAGGACGGCGGCGGCAGTACTTC. V usage is TRBV2 and J usage is TRBJ2-7; D gene uncertain. Germline loops: CDR1 SNHLY, CDR2 FYNNEI. Deletions cut 7 bases from V and 9 bases from J, with 13 bases between. This CDR3 contains 11 residues.

This sequence joins TRBV10-3 and TRBJ2-5, with D uncertain. The germline CDR1 and CDR2 sequences are ENHRY and SYGVKD. The CDR3 is 9 residues long. This CDR3 reads CASGATQYF. The CDR3 DNA is TGTGCTTCTGGCGCGACCCAGTACTTC.

This clonotype was detected only a few times. The chain combines TRBV11-2 with TRBJ2-7; D not certain. The CDR3 is made up of 14 amino acids. Between the trimmed V and J ends, which lost 5 bases and 3 bases, there was a span of 14 bases. Looked up from germline, CDR1 is SGHAT and CDR2 is FQNNGV. This chain's CDR3 is CASSTGPPIYEQYF. The CDR3 DNA follows: TGTGCCAGCAGCACCGGGCCACCCATCTACGAGCAGTACTTC. Full variable domain (missing parts from reference TRBV11-2 and TRBJ2-7): EAGVAQSPRYKIIEKRQSVAFWCNPISGHATLYWYQQILGQGPKLLIQFQNNGVVDDSQLPKDRFSAERLKGVDSTLKIQPAKLEDSAVYLCASSTGPPIYEQYFGPGTRLTVT.

The chain combines TRBV10-3 with TRBJ1-2; no clear D. The CDR3 is made up of 12 amino acids. The germline V and J ends were trimmed by 4 bases and 1 base, with 4 bases remaining between them. Germline V gene data show CDR1 as ENHRY and CDR2 as SYGVKD. CDR3: CAISGDNYGYTF. In DNA, the CDR3 is TGTGCCATCAGTGGGGATAACTATGGCTACACCTTC.

This clonotype was found many times. The chain links TRBV5-6 to TRBJ2-7, with TRBD1 matching 9 bases. CDR1 and CDR2 from the germline V gene are SGHDT and YYEEEE. The CDR3 contains 15 residues. V lost 8 bases to trimming and J lost 0 bases; unmatched junction nucleotides: 9. CDR3 in DNA: TGTGCCAGTATGACGACAGGGGGAAGCTCCTACGAGCAGTACTTC. It specifies CASMTTGGSSYEQYF. Based on the CDR3 plus reference TRBV5-6 and TRBJ2-7, the full variable domain is DAGVTQSPTHLIKTRGQQVTLRCSPKSGHDTVSWYQQALGQGPQFIFQYYEEEERQRGNFPDRFSGHQFPNYSSELNVNALLLGDSALYLCASMTTGGSSYEQYFGPGTRLTVT.

This clonotype showed up just a few times. The V and J genes are TRBV9 and TRBJ2-6, with TRBD1 identical over 7 bases. Trimming took 4 bases from V and 2 from J; bases not matched to a gene: 9. CDR1 and CDR2 from the germline V gene are SGDLS and YYNGEE. The CDR3 sequence is 17 residues long. This CDR3 reads CASSFIPTGAGANVLTF. CDR3 in DNA: TGTGCCAGCAGCTTCATCCCCACAGGGGCTGGGGCCAACGTCCTGACTTTC.

This chain links TRBV19 with TRBJ1-3, with D possibly TRBD1 on 6 matching bases. This CDR3 is 18 amino acids long. CDR1 and CDR2 (germline): LNHDA, SQIVND (reference sequence). V lost 5 bases and J 0 bases, leaving 20 bases between the germline ends. CDR3 bases: TGTGCCAGTAGTCCGCGACAGGTGAACTTAATCTCTGGAAACACCATATATTTT. It translates to CASSPRQVNLISGNTIYF.

This clonotype was counted a few times. The junction departs from the called germline gene at one end, perhaps through a read error. The V gene is TRBV10-3, the J gene TRBJ1-2, with a tentative D call TRBD1 (6 bases). CDR3 length: 15 residues. Germline values: CDR1 ENHRY, CDR2 SYGVKD. The CDR3, as DNA: TGTGCCAGCAGTATACGACAGGACCCACCAAATGGCTACACCTTC. Its protein is CASSIRQDPPNGYTF.

This clonotype has more than one count but fewer than ten. This sequence joins TRBV7-2 and TRBJ2-7; D is unclear. The CDR3 is 14 amino acids. The germline CDR1 and CDR2 sequences are SGHTA and FQGNSA. V was trimmed by 5 bases and J by 0 bases, leaving 11 bases between them. CDR3 nucleotide sequence: TGTGCCAGCAGCATCCTGAAGGGCTCCTACGAGCAGTACTTC. This encodes CASSILKGSYEQYF.

J is TRBJ2-3 and V is TRBV7-9; D may be TRBD1 (5 bases). The CDR3 is 15 amino acids. The germline V gene encodes CDR1 SEHNR and CDR2 FQNEAQ (reference sequence). Trimming took off 6 bases at V and 0 bases at J, with 13 bases between the two ends. The DNA for the CDR3 is TGTGCCAGCAGTGAAGGCAGGGCGAGCACAGATACGCAGTATTTT. It translates to CASSEGRASTDTQYF.

This clonotype appeared many times. This chain links TRBV7-2 with TRBJ2-7; D may be TRBD2 (6 bases). Germline CDR1 is SGHTA and CDR2 is FQGNSA. The V and J ends lost 5 bases and 8 bases respectively, with 13 bases between them. The CDR3 contains 12 residues. Written as DNA, the CDR3 is TGTGCCAGCAGCCCAGAGGGACTGCAGCAGTACTTC. This sequence encodes CASSPEGLQQYF.

This clonotype was detected once. The J gene is TRBJ2-7, the V gene TRBV2; possibly TRBD2 for D (6 bases). The germline gives CDR1 SNHLY, CDR2 FYNNEI. Trimming took 9 bases from V and 2 from J, leaving 20 bases between them. The CDR3 is 15 residues long. CDR3 nucleotide sequence: TGTGCCAGTGGACTCGATCGGGGACTGACCTACGAGCAGTACTTC. Translating it yields CASGLDRGLTYEQYF. Variable domain in full (rest from reference TRBV2 and TRBJ2-7): EPEVTQTPSHQVTQMGQEVILRCVPISNHLYFYWYRQILGQKVEFLVSFYNNEISEKSEIFDDQFSVERPDGSNFTLKIRSTKLEDSAMYFCASGLDRGLTYEQYFGPGTRLTVT.

This clonotype has a single count. Being one base from a much bigger clone, this may be a read error. A read error is likely, as this CDR3 ends without the conserved phenylalanine or tryptophan. CDR3 amino acids: CASSLRTGQSTEAFL. The CDR3 DNA reads TGTGCCAGCAGCCTAAGAACTGGACAGAGCACTGAAGCTTTCCTT. The chain uses TRBV7-9 and TRBJ1-1; a possible D gene is TRBD1 (6 bases). V shed 5 bases and J shed 4 bases, with 17 bases lying between them. CDR1 is SEHNR, CDR2 FQNEAQ, per germline (reference sequence). The CDR3 sequence is 15 residues long.

This clonotype was detected many times. J is TRBJ1-1 and V is TRBV10-3; D perhaps matches TRBD1 (5 bases). Germline V gives CDR1 ENHRY, CDR2 SYGVKD. With 0 bases removed from V and 3 bases from J, the gap between germline ends came to 5 bases. The CDR3 contains 13 residues. CDR3 residues: CAISESGDTEAFF. The CDR3, as DNA: TGTGCCATCAGTGAGTCGGGGGACACTGAAGCTTTCTTT.

This clonotype was seen at least ten times. The chain carries TRBV10-2 and TRBJ1-6; 7 bases are shared with TRBD1. Germline loops: CDR1 WSHSY, CDR2 SAAADI. The J segment lost 6 bases and the V segment lost 0 bases, leaving 5 bases of the junction unmatched. The CDR3 consists of 16 residues. The CDR3: CASSESLGQRNSPLHF. The DNA of the CDR3 is TGCGCCAGCAGTGAGTCGCTGGGACAGCGTAATTCACCCCTCCACTTT.

This sequence joins TRBV2 and TRBJ2-5; D gene ambiguous. Germline V gene data show CDR1 as SNHLY and CDR2 as FYNNEI. This CDR3 comprises 14 residues. Deletions cut 0 bases from V and 1 base from J, with 6 bases between. CDR3 in DNA: TGTGCCAGCAGTGAAGCGGGGATCCAAGAGACCCAGTACTTC. Its translation: CASSEAGIQETQYF.

This clonotype was observed a few times. The CDR3 DNA follows: TGTGCCAGCAGCTTAGCGGGACAGGGGGCTGCCTACGAGCAGTACTTC. This encodes CASSLAGQGAAYEQYF. This rearrangement joins TRBV7-2 to TRBJ2-7; 12 nucleotides line up with TRBD1. The CDR3 length is 16 residues. The junction had 2 bases not matched to a gene; V was cut back by 0 bases and J by 2 bases. Germline V gene lookup returns CDR1 SGHTA and CDR2 FQGNSA.

This clonotype occurred once. V gene TRBV4-2 combines with J gene TRBJ2-7, with a tentative D call TRBD1 (6 bases). The germline V and J ends were trimmed by 1 base and 3 bases, with 13 bases remaining between them. The length of the CDR3 is 15 residues. Per germline, CDR1 LGHNA and CDR2 YNFKEQ. For the CDR3, the DNA is TGTGCCAGCAGCCAAGGACAGGCTCTGAACTACGAGCAGTACTTC. This encodes CASSQGQALNYEQYF.

Note on this clonotype: The final CDR3 position lacks the conserved phenylalanine or tryptophan, pointing to a likely read error. V and J are TRBV12-3 or TRBV12-4 and TRBJ1-1; 9 bases align to TRBD1. The CDR3 is made up of 13 amino acids. The V gene end was trimmed by 5 bases and the J gene end by 9 bases; junction bases not matched to a gene: 7. CDR3 DNA: TGTGCCAGCAGTGATACAGGGGGCAGGAAAGCTTTCCTT. This encodes CASSDTGGRKAFL.

This clonotype has only one observation. This chain links TRBV14 with TRBJ2-5, with TRBD2 as a possible D gene (5 bases). V was trimmed by 0 bases and J by 14 bases, leaving 16 bases between them. This CDR3 comprises 13 residues. Looked up from germline, CDR1 is SGHDN and CDR2 is FVKESK. CDR3 in amino acids: CASSQDLTREPYF. CDR3 sequence (DNA): TGTGCCAGCAGCCAAGATTTGACAAGGGAGCCTTACTTC.

This clonotype was seen more than once but under ten times. The rearrangement joins TRBV5-1 to TRBJ1-4; D is perhaps TRBD1 (6 bases). V shed 2 bases and J shed 0 bases, with 14 bases lying between them. Per the germline V gene, CDR1 is SGHRS and CDR2 is YFSETQ. The CDR3 totals 17 residues. The CDR3: CASSFNRVGATNEKLFF. The CDR3 bases are TGCGCCAGCAGCTTCAACAGGGTTGGAGCAACTAATGAAAAACTGTTTTTT.

The V and J genes are TRBV10-3 and TRBJ1-5; weak D call: TRBD1 (6 bases). The CDR3 is 13 residues long. V lost 10 bases to trimming and J lost 5 bases, with 15 bases between them. CDR1 and CDR2 (germline): ENHRY, SYGVKD. For the CDR3, the DNA is TGTGCCAGCAGGGATAGACAGGATCAGCCCCAGCATTTT. Translation: CASRDRQDQPQHF.

The chain uses TRBV10-3 and TRBJ1-6, with TRBD1 as a possible D gene (6 bases). This CDR3 has 16 amino acids. Germline CDR1 reads ENHRY; CDR2 reads SYGVKD. V gave up 3 bases and J gave up 6 bases, with 15 bases separating them. The CDR3 region is CAISDTAGESNSPLHF. In DNA, the CDR3 is TGTGCCATCAGTGATACGGCAGGGGAGAGTAATTCACCCCTCCACTTT.

The CDR3: CASSYSGRERLFF. The CDR3 DNA sequence: TGTGCCAGCAGTTACTCGGGCCGGGAGAGGCTGTTTTTT. The V and J genes are TRBV25-1 and TRBJ1-4; D gene unclear. This CDR3 has 13 residues. Per the germline V gene, CDR1 is MGHDK and CDR2 is SYGVNS. Trimming pared 5 bases from V and 14 bases from J, leaving 18 bases between.

Concerning this clonotype: A junction boundary mismatches the germline segment, possibly from a read error. The chain recombines TRBV4-2 with TRBJ1-1; 9 nucleotides align to TRBD1. CDR1 and CDR2 from the germline V gene are LGHNA and YNFKEQ. CDR3 length equals 14 residues. The CDR3 sequence is CASRQAGTGTEAFF. CDR3 in DNA: TGTGCCAGCCGCCAAGCCGGGACAGGGACTGAAGCTTTCTTT.

The rearrangement links TRBV20-1 to TRBJ2-7; the D gene could be TRBD1 or TRBD2 (5 bases each). Germline V gives CDR1 DFQATT, CDR2 SNEGSKA (reference sequence). The V and J ends lost 5 bases and 1 base respectively, with 12 bases between them. CDR3 size: 13 residues. The CDR3 is CSARRDGSYEQYF. CDR3 nucleotides: TGCAGTGCTCGCCGGGACGGATCCTACGAGCAGTACTTC.

This clonotype was picked up a small number of times. This CDR3 reads CASSVGFPANTGELFF. The CDR3 bases are TGTGCCAGCAGCGTAGGTTTCCCGGCGAACACCGGGGAGCTGTTTTTT. V and J are TRBV9 and TRBJ2-2; D is unresolved. In germline, CDR1 is SGDLS, CDR2 YYNGEE. Trimming took off 0 bases at V and 0 bases at J, with 9 bases between the two ends. The CDR3 length is 16 residues.

This clonotype was seen many times. The chain employs TRBV7-9 and TRBJ2-6, with 7 bases fitting TRBD1. Germline CDR1 reads SEHNR; CDR2 reads FQNEAQ (reference sequence). The CDR3 has 15 residues. With V trimmed by 10 bases and J by 0 bases, 6 bases remained unmatched. CDR3 region: CAIRDSRSGANVLTF. Written as DNA, the CDR3 is TGTGCCATCCGGGACAGCCGCTCTGGGGCCAACGTCCTGACTTTC.

This clonotype has just a few counts. The chain links TRBV19 to TRBJ1-5, with D unclear. The germline gives CDR1 LNHDA, CDR2 SQIVND (reference sequence). V lost 3 bases to trimming and J lost 2 bases, with 11 bases between them. This CDR3 has 15 residues. CDR3 nucleotides: TGTGCCAGTAGTATCCCCGCCCGGGGCAATCAGCCCCAGCATTTT. Amino acid sequence: CASSIPARGNQPQHF.